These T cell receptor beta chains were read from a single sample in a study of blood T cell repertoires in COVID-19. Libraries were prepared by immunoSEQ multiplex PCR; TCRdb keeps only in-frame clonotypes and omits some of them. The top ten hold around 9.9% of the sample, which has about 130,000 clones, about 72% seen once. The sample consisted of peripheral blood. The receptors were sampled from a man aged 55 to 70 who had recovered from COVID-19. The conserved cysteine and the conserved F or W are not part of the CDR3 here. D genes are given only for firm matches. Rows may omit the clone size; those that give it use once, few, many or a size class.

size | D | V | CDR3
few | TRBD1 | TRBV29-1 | SARKGTANTGELF
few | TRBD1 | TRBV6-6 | ASSQPGQGLYEQF
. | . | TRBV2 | ASSVGGLSYNEQF
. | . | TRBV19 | ASSAGGAGAREQY
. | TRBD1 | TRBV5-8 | ASGQDSYEQY
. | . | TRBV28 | ASSPTPRAYGYT
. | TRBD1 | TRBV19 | ASSIAGGNTGELF
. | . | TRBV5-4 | ASSLRTGNSPLH
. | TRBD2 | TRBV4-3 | ASSQDTSGGPDTQY
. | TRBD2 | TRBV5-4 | ASSIGLAGGEDTQY
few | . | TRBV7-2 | ASSLVAGTYEQY
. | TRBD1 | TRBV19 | ASKGQGATGELF
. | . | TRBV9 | ASSVAGGLNEKLF
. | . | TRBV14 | ASSQGSLRSPLH
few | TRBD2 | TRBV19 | ASSGQRGGNSYNEQF
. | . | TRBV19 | ASSNRQVSPLH
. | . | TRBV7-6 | ASSLVGSGRGSNQPQH
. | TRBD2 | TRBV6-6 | ASSYYLAGDIETQY
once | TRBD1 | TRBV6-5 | ASRRDRGRTTEAF
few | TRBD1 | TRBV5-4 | ASSPHWDREKCEQY
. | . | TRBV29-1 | SVEGTGHYEQY
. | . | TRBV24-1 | ATSDPRTSTDTQY
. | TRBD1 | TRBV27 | ASSLSVGQGIEQF
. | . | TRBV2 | ASSVLGQGLTGELF
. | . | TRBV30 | AWNGGATEQY
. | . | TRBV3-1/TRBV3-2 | ASSQETSATFGYT
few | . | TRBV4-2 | ASSQDNGGGGLHQPQH
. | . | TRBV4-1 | ASSQGGDYTEAF
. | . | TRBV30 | AWSDPPQAPEQY
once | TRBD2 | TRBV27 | ASSNLSGGVRAEQY
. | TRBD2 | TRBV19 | ASSIGGSGFAKNIQY
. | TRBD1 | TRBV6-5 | ASSSDRGDTEAF
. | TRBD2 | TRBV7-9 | ASSSQRGGPDTQY
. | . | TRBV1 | TSSLLRPGQGYEQY
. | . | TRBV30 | AWRIQEGPQH
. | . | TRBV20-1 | SVSLEPQH
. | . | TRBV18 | ASSPGDREAF
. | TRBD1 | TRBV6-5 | ASSPGTVNEKLF
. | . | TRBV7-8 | ASSLGEVNVLT
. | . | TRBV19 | ASSIGGDRTDTQY
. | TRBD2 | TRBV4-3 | ASSRTSAGDPYEQY
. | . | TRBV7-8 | ASSFGQGNTIY
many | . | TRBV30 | AWSQGTEAF
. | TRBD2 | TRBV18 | ASSPPGLGTRETQY
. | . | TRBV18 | ASSPLIGTEAF
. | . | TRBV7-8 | ASSRIYSNQPQH
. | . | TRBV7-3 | ASSLGRVSTGELF
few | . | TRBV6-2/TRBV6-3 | ASSFLANTQY
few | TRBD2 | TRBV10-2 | ASSESTLLAGRETQY
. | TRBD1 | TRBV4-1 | ASSQDGRGQGNQPQH
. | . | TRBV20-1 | SASSVRGPLRRETQY
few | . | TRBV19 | ASSIGRGSYNEQF
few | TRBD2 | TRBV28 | ASTPGRGGSYEQY
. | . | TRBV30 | AWSVDSPNTGELF
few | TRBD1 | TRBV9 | ASSPGGRTEAF
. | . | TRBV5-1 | PSSRGGRDRESYEQY